The source of this T cell receptor (beta chain) is a study of T cell responses to AZD1222 COVID-19 vaccine. Findings of the study overall: In all cases, repertoires were sampled only after the peak T cell response. Donor demographics were predominantly white British with a female majority; clonal diversity may be underestimated. Regions 160-218 and 743-854 held dominance among vaccine-associated CD4 TCRs, which spanned spike.

The repertoire was sequenced with immunoSEQ multiplex PCR; TCRdb's copy has only in-frame clones and lacks some. Of roughly 91,000 clones listed, around nine tenths are singletons. Concerning this clone itself: Its matching antigen is unknown.

The CDR3 is 13 residues long. V was pared by 3 bases and J by 4 bases, with 9 bases between. Germline-derived CDR1 and CDR2 are MNHEY and SMNVEV (reference sequence). Specimen: peripheral blood, collected on day 0 of AZD1222 vaccination. The sequence derives from an adult in good health. V and J are TRBV27 and TRBJ1-2, with a possible D match to TRBD1 (6 bases). CDR3 DNA sequence: TGTGCCAGCAGTTTCAGGGGACCCTATGGCTACACCTTC. It translates to CASSFRGPYGYTF.